These 10 T cell receptor beta chains originate from one sample sequenced in a study of T-cell reconstitution after alpha-beta-depleted transplantation in children. Unique molecular identifiers were incorporated when the TCRbeta library was constructed. TCRdb re-called the PCR reads through MiXCR, storing one row per CDR3 protein. The data contain approximately 350,000 distinct CDR3 sequences, 10% to 13% of them singletons. The sample in question was PBMCs from the stem cell graft donor, obtained from the stem cell graft. The source is a human donor who donated a stem cell graft to a child with acute lymphoblastic leukemia.

This clonotype was counted between two and nine times. The genes are TRBV20-1 and TRBJ2-7, with 10 positions matching TRBD2. V was clipped by 5 bases and J by 7 bases; unmatched bases: 2. Germline CDR1 and CDR2: DFQATT and SNEGSKA (reference sequence). The CDR3 covers 11 residues. CDR3: CSAWTSGEQYF. The CDR3 DNA is TGCAGTGCTTGGACTAGCGGTGAGCAGTACTTC.

This clonotype was seen a handful of times. The J gene is TRBJ1-3, the V gene TRBV7-2, with D possibly TRBD1 on 5 matching bases. Trimming took 1 base from V and 9 from J, leaving 10 bases between them. Germline V gene data show CDR1 as SGHTA and CDR2 as FQGNSA. This CDR3 comprises 13 residues. The DNA of the CDR3 is TGTGCCAGCAGCTTAGGGGGGATTGGCACCATATATTTT. This codes for CASSLGGIGTIYF.

This clonotype was seen more than once but under ten times. J is TRBJ2-3 and V is TRBV12-3 or TRBV12-4; 7 bases fit TRBD2. The CDR3 runs 16 residues. The J segment lost 0 bases and the V segment lost 6 bases, leaving 9 bases of the junction unmatched. The CDR3 here is CASSLVLSGSTDTQYF. CDR3 bases: TGTGCCAGCAGCCTCGTCCTTAGCGGGAGCACAGATACGCAGTATTTT.

V usage is TRBV7-2 and J usage is TRBJ2-5; D remains ambiguous. Germline lookup yields CDR1 SGHTA and CDR2 FQGNSA. The CDR3 extends over 15 amino acids. Trimming stripped 5 bases from V and 2 bases from J, with 15 bases between. DNA for the CDR3: TGTGCCAGCAGCCCTTTTGGGCGGATACAAGAGACCCAGTACTTC. This gives the protein CASSPFGRIQETQYF.

This clonotype was observed a few times. The V call is TRBV7-8, the J call TRBJ1-6; D gene ambiguous. The CDR3 consists of 16 residues. V dropped 2 bases and J dropped 7 bases, with 15 bases sitting between them. Germline CDR1 reads SGHVS; CDR2 reads FQNEAQ. DNA of the CDR3: TGTGCCAGCAGCTTAAGGGAGGGTTACCTGAATTCACCCCTCCACTTT. This codes for CASSLREGYLNSPLHF. The complete variable domain, with remaining parts taken from reference TRBV7-8 and TRBJ1-6, reads GAGVSQSPRYKVAKRGQDVALRCDPISGHVSLFWYQQALGQGPEFLTYFQNEAQLDKSGLPSDRFFAERPEGSVSTLKIQRTQQEDSAVYLCASSLREGYLNSPLHFGNGTRLTVT.

This clonotype has more than one count but fewer than ten. This sequence joins TRBV3-1 and TRBJ2-5; D gene unclear. V lost 4 bases, J lost 4 bases, and 7 bases lay in between. The germline V gene has CDR1 LGHDT and CDR2 YNNKEL (reference sequence). This CDR3 region has 12 residues. The CDR3 loop is CASSPVAETQYF. CDR3 sequence (DNA): TGTGCCAGCAGCCCAGTAGCAGAGACCCAGTACTTC.

This clonotype was counted between two and nine times. The rearrangement joins TRBV4-1 to TRBJ2-3, with D tentatively TRBD1 (5 bases). Germline CDR1 reads MGHRA; CDR2 reads YSYEKL. The CDR3 spans 17 residues. Trimming took off 4 bases at V and 1 base at J, with 18 bases between the two ends. CDR3 protein: CASSRRADGAGTDTQYF. As DNA, the CDR3 is TGCGCCAGCAGCCGCCGTGCAGATGGGGCTGGCACAGATACGCAGTATTTT.

The rearrangement links TRBV7-9 to TRBJ2-2; D uncertain. Germline CDR1 and CDR2: SEHNR and FQNEAQ (reference sequence). Trimming stripped 3 bases from V and 0 bases from J, with 8 bases between. This CDR3 has 15 residues. As DNA, the CDR3 is TGTGCCAGCAGCTTCGGATCCTCGAACACCGGGGAGCTGTTTTTT. Translated: CASSFGSSNTGELFF.

This clonotype was seen only a few times. The chain has TRBV9 and TRBJ2-1; 14 positions agree with TRBD2. The CDR3 is made up of 18 amino acids. From germline, CDR1 is SGDLS and CDR2 YYNGEE. J lost 6 bases, V lost 3 bases, and 11 bases had no gene match. For the CDR3, the DNA is TGTGCCAGCAGCGCGGCCACCCGAGGACTAGCGGGAGGCAATGAGCAGTTCTTC. Residues: CASSAATRGLAGGNEQFF.

The chain joins TRBV4-2 to TRBJ2-4; 11 positions match TRBD1. CDR3 size: 16 residues. V lost 1 base to trimming and J lost 9 bases; unmatched junction nucleotides: 8. The germline gives CDR1 LGHNA, CDR2 YNFKEQ. The CDR3 here is CASSQGGQGVVGIQYF. In DNA, the CDR3 is TGTGCCAGCAGCCAAGGGGGACAGGGGGTCGTAGGCATTCAGTACTTC.